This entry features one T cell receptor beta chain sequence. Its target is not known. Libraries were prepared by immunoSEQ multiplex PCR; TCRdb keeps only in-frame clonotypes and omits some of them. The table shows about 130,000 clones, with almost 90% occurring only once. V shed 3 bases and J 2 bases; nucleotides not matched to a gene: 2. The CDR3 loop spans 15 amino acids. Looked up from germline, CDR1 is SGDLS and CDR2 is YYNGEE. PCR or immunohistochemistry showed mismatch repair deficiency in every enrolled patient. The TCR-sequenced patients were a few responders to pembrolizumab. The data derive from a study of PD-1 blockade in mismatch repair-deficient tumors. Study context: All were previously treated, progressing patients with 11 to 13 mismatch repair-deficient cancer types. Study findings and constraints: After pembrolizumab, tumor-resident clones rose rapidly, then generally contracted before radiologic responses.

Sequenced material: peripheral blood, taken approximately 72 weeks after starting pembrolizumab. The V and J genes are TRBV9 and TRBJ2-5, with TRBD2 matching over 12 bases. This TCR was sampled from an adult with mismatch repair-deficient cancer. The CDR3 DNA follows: TGTGCCAGCAGCGGGGGGACTAGCGGGCAAGAGACCCAGTACTTC. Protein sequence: CASSGGTSGQETQYF.